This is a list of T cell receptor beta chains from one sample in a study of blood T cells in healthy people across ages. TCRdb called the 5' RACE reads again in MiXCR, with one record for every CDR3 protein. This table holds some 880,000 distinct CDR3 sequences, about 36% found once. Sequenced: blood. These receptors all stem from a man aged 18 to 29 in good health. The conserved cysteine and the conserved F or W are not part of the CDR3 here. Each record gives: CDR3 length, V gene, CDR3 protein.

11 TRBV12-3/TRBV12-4 ASSLREAYEQY
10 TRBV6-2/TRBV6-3 ASSYPTYEQY
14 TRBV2 ASSVGASGGARDEF
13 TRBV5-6 ASSLRRGIQETQY
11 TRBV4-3 ASSPQGGTEAF
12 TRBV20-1 SARLRVTYNEQF
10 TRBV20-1 SARKGQDTQY
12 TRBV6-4 ASSDGSGASEQF
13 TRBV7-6 ASSLSLSGESPLH
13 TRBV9 ASSVDPGATDGYT
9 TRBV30 AWSITREQF
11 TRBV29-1 SVDYRTQGEAF
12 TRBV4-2 ASSHISVTDTQY
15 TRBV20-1 SARESHPGQGNQPQH
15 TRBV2 ASRDTNDYRKGNEQY
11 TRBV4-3 ASSHGLGCEQF
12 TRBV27 ASSFEPSGYTQY
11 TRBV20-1 SAKHGEYHEQF
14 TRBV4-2 ARDGTTGGCNQPQH
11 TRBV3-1 ASSQVREGEAF
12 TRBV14 ASSPIDSTYEQY
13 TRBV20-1 SAMSSGSYNSPLH
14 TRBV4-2 ASSQDGAGEYNEQY
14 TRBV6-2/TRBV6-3 ASSQPRKWGTDTQY
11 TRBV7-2 ASSLYSSYGYT
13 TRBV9 ASSVTWGAADTQY
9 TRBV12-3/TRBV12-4 ASSYKDTQY
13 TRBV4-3 AGSQAKALTYEQY
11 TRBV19 ASSNRDKQPQH
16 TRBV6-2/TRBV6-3 ASTLGLAGGTSTDTQY
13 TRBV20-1 SARAFGQMNTEAF
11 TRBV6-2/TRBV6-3 ASGLSSPTEQY
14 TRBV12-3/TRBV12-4 ASRPAPGQITDTQY
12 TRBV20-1 SAKGQGGDTEAF
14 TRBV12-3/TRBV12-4 ASSSRGGPSYNEQF
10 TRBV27 ASREGTGGYT
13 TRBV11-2 ASSQEYRDGDTQY
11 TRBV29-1 SSWGPRDYGYT
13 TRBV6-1 ASSSRLAGPYEQY
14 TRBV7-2 AGSTRTGGGADTQY
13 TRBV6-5 ASSYVGGSSYEQY
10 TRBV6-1 ASSEKRETQY
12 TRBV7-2 ASSAERTAGGYT
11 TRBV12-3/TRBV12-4 ASSSVTGDTQY
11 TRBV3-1 ASSQDGVHEQY
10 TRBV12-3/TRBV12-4 ASSSKNTEAF
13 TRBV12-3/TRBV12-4 ASSSHRSSNYGYT
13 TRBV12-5 ASGSDRVNTDTQY
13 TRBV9 ASSVEGVVADTQY
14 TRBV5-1 ASSLNTGGGTDTQY
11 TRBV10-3 AISTGVNTEAF
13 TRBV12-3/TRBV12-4 ASSLGEGADTEAF
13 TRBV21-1 ASNETGGEATEAF